These T cell receptor beta chains were read from a single sample in a study of shared clonotypes between healthy human individuals. Data came from immunoSEQ multiplex PCR; TCRdb stores just in-frame clones and leaves some out. The sample yields about 2.4 million clones, under 95% seen once. The sample comprised naive CD4+ T cells from PBMCs. These receptors came from a man younger than 30 in good health. Some clones in this sample may be carry-over from other donors' samples. Each CDR3 is given with its conserved first and last residue. D genes are given only for firm matches. The size entry is marked missing in some rows and otherwise reads once, few, many or a size class.

D,size,J,V,DNA,CDR3
NA,NA,TRBJ2-5,TRBV6-5,TGTGCCAGCAGCCGCCTAGGTGGCGGGACGAGGGAGCAGTACTTC,CASSRLGGGTREQYF
NA,NA,TRBJ1-5,TRBV15,TGTGCCACCAGCGGAGGCATGAATCAGCCCCAGCATTTT,CATSGGMNQPQHF
NA,NA,TRBJ2-7,TRBV19,TGTGCCAGTAGTAGGGAGGGGGCCTACGAGCAGTACTTC,CASSREGAYEQYF
NA,NA,TRBJ2-1,TRBV2,TGTGCCCAGCAATTTGGAGGGGGTAGTGAGCAGTTCTTC,CAQQFGGGSEQFF
TRBD1,NA,TRBJ2-7,TRBV11-3,TGTGCCAGCAGCCTAGCTGGGACAGGGGCGTACGAGCAGTACTTC,CASSLAGTGAYEQYF
NA,few,TRBJ2-5,TRBV7-9,TGTGCCAGCAGCTCTACATCAGCAACAAAGACCCAGTACTTC,CASSSTSATKTQYF
TRBD2,NA,TRBJ2-5,TRBV9,TGTGCCAGCAGCGTAGGACTAGCTTCACTCCAAGAGACCCAGTACTTC,CASSVGLASLQETQYF
TRBD1,NA,TRBJ2-5,TRBV5-4,TGTGCCAGCAGCCAACTGACAGGGGGATTCGCAGAGACCCAGTACTTC,CASSQLTGGFAETQYF
TRBD1,NA,TRBJ2-2,TRBV2,TGTGCCAGCAGGAACCCGGGACAGGGGGTCACCGGGGAGCTGTTTTTT,CASRNPGQGVTGELFF
NA,NA,TRBJ2-3,TRBV4-3,TGCGCCAGCAGCCAAGACCCCGGGCAGACTAGCACAGATACGCAGTATTTT,CASSQDPGQTSTDTQYF
NA,NA,TRBJ2-3,TRBV9,TGTGCCAGCAGCCTACGGGACGGAGGTACGCAGTATTTT,CASSLRDGGTQYF
NA,NA,TRBJ1-3,TRBV25-1,TGTGCCAGCAGAGGGCAGTCAGAGTCTGGAAACACCATATATTTT,CASRGQSESGNTIYF
NA,once,TRBJ2-5,TRBV21-1,TGTGCCAGCAGCAGGGGGTACCAAGAGACCCAGTACTTC,CASSRGYQETQYF